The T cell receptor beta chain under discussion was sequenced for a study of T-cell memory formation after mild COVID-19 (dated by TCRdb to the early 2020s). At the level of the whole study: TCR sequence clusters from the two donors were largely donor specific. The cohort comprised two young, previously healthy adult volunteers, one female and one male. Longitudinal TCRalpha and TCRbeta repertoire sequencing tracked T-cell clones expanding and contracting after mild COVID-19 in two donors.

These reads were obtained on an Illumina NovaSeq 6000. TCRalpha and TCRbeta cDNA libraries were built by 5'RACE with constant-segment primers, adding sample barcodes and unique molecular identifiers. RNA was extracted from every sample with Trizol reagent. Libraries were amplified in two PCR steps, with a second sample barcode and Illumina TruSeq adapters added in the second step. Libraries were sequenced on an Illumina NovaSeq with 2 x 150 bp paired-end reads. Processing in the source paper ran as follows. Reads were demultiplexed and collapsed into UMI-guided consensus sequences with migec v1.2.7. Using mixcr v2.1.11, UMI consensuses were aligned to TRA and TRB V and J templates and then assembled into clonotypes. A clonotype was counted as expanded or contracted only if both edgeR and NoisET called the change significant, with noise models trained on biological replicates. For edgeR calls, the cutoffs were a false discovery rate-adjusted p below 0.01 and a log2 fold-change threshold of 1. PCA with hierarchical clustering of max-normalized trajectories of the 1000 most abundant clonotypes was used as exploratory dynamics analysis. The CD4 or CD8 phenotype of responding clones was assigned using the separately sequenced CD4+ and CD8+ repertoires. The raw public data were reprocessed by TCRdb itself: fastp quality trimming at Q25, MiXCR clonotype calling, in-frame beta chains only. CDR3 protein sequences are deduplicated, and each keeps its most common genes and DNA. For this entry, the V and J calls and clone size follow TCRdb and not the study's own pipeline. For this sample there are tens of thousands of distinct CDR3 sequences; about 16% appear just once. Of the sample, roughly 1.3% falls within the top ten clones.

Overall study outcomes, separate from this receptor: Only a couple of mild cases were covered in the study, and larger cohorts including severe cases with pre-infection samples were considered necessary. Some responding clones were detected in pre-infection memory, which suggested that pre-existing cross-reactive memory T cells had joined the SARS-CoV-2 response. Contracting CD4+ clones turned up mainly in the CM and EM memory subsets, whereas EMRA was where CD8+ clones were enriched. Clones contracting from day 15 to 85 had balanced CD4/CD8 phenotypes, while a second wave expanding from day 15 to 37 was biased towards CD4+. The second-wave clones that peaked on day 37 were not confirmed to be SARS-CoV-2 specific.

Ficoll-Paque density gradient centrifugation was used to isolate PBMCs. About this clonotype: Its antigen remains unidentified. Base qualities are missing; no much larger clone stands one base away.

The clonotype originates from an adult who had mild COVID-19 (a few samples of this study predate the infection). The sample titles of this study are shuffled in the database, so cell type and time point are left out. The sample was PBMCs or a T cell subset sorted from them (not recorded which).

The sequenced DNA is TGCAGTGCTAGGGGCCCGATCTGGGATGGCTACACCTTC. This gives the protein CSARGPIWDGYTF. The chain employs TRBV20-1 and TRBJ1-2, with the D gene call left open. In the germline V gene (reference sequence), CDR1 corresponds to DFQATT and CDR2 to SNEGSKA. The germline ends are 14 bases apart after V is trimmed by 3 bases and J by 6 bases. The CDR3 runs 13 residues from the cysteine to the phenylalanine. Only CDR3 DNA is held: 39 bases, read in frame from base 1.